The clone carrying this TCR beta chain was picked up many times. This entry comes from a study of neurological immune-mediated disorders. The ends were cut back, 4 bases at V and 3 bases at J, with 11 bases in the middle. CDR1 and CDR2 (germline): SGHDT, YYEEEE. This CDR3 is 15 amino acids long. TCRdb reprocessed the 5' RACE reads via MiXCR and lists one record per CDR3 protein. The repertoire includes about 36,000 distinct CDR3 sequences, 10% of them detected once, and approximately 7% sits in the top ten. The chain joins TRBV5-6 to TRBJ1-6; D call uncertain. The TCR was taken from a woman in her twenties or thirties with HTLV-1-associated myelopathy (HAM/TSP). Sequences were obtained from PBMCs. The CDR3 reads CASSPTRDYNSPLHF. In DNA, the CDR3 is TGTGCCAGCAGCCCGACCCGGGACTATAATTCACCCCTCCACTTT.